The clone carrying this TCR beta chain was seen more than once but under ten times. Germline V lookup: CDR1 SNHLY, CDR2 FYNNEI. With V trimmed by 4 bases and J by 2 bases, 5 bases remained unmatched. The CDR3 consists of 14 residues. Profiled with immunoSEQ multiplex PCR; TCRdb holds only in-frame clones, not every one. The table lists about 460,000 clones, 70% to 90% of them singletons. Participants were aged 18 to 89 years, lived in around 22 US areas, and enrolled virtually. Donors in Cohort 3 counted as recovered after two negative PCRs, clearance, or symptom resolution. The data stem from a study of blood T cell repertoires in COVID-19.

This receptor was taken from a woman aged 55-69 years who had recovered from COVID-19. Input material: PBMCs or T cells enriched from blood (not recorded which). This chain uses TRBV2 with TRBJ2-7; 7 bases line up with TRBD1. The CDR3 DNA sequence: TGTGCCAGCAGTGTGGGACAGCTACCCTACGAGCAGTACGTC. Its protein product is CASSVGQLPYEQYV.